This TCR beta chain was observed in a study of T-cell reconstitution after alpha-beta-depleted transplantation in children. Unique molecular identifiers were built into the TCRbeta library. TCRdb analysed the PCR reads with MiXCR anew, one entry per CDR3 protein. The sample yields about 600,000 distinct CDR3 sequences, more than 9% seen once. Germline lookup yields CDR1 DFQATT and CDR2 SNEGSKA (reference sequence). The CDR3 extends over 13 amino acids. Trimming took off 6 bases at V and 6 bases at J, with 18 bases between the two ends. This clonotype showed up many times. The chain uses TRBV20-1 and TRBJ2-7; D may match TRBD1 or TRBD2 (5 bases each). This TCR was sampled from a human donor who donated a stem cell graft to a child with acute myeloid leukemia. The sequencing here drew on PBMCs from the stem cell graft donor, taken from the stem cell graft. DNA of the CDR3: TGCAGTGCCGTCCGGGACCCTCCTCTCGAGCAGTACTTC. This encodes CSAVRDPPLEQYF.